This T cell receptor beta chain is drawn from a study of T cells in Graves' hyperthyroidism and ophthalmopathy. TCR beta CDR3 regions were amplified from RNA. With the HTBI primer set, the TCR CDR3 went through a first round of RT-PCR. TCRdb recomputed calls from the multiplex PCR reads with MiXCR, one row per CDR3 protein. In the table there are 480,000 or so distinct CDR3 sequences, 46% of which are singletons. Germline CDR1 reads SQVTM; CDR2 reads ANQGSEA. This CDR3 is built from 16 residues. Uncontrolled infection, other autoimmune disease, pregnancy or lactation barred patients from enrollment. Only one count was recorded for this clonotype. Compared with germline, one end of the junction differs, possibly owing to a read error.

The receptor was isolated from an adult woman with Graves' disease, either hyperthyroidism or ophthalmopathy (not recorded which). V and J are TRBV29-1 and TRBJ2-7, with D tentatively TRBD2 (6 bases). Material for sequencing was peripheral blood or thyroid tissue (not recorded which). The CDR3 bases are TGCAGCGTTGAAGCAAGCGGGTCCCGTAGCTCCTACGAGCGGTACTTC. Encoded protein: CSVEASGSRSSYERYF.